This T cell receptor (beta chain) originates from a study of Graves' ophthalmopathy and Graves' hyperthyroidism. Findings of the study overall: As the model predicted ophthalmopathy progression, it achieved a sensitivity of 70.59% and a specificity of about 72%.

Amplification of TCR beta CDR3 regions used RNA transcripts. In the first round, RT-PCR was carried out with HTBI primers, and a multiplex PCR formed the second round. TCRdb re-derived calls from the multiplex PCR reads in MiXCR, one entry per CDR3 protein. Of roughly 380,000 distinct CDR3 sequences in the sample, just over 15% were seen once. The trim removed 1 base at V and 7 bases at J, leaving 6 bases unmatched. Germline V CDR1 and CDR2: SGHTA, FQGNSA. The CDR3 is 14 residues long. To note about this clonotype: As yet, its antigen is unknown.

This TCR was recovered from a woman between 18 and 29 years old with stable Graves' hyperthyroidism. The chain carries TRBV7-2 and TRBJ1-1; TRBD1 agrees at 7 bases. Specimen: peripheral blood. The CDR3 DNA reads TGTGCCAGCAGCTTAGGCCGGGACAGAGATGAAGCTTTCTTT. Its translation: CASSLGRDRDEAFF.